Below are 26 T cell receptor beta chains sequenced from a single sample in a study of CD8+CD57+ T cells in acquired aplastic anemia. Genomic DNA served as template for TCR beta VDJ and CDR3 profiling. TCRdb called the reads again in MiXCR, with one record for every CDR3 protein. The table records approximately 130,000 distinct CDR3 sequences, 40% of them present only once. Those patients picked for sequencing had displayed CD8+CD57+ cell expansion on flow cytometry. The material sequenced was sorted CD4+, CD8+, or CD8+CD57+ T cells (not recorded which) from PBMCs. The receptors were gathered from a human donor with aplastic anemia.

This clonotype was seen ten or more times. The chain has TRBV5-1 and TRBJ1-6, with 12 bases that match TRBD1. CDR1 and CDR2 (germline): SGHRS, YFSETQ. The CDR3 extends over 15 amino acids. Germline trimming cut 4 bases from V and 8 bases from J; bases unmatched to any gene: 4. Here the CDR3 DNA reads TGCGCCAGCAGCCCAGGGACAGGGGGCGATTCACCCCTCCACTTT. As protein: CASSPGTGGDSPLHF.

This clonotype occurred a few times. The V gene is TRBV5-1, the J gene TRBJ1-1, with TRBD1 matching over 9 bases. Per germline, CDR1 SGHRS and CDR2 YFSETQ. The CDR3 length is 15 residues. Trimming cost V 5 bases and J 3 bases; bases outside gene matches: 8. The DNA for the CDR3 is TGCGCCAGCAGTCGGGACAGGGTGTCCGACACTGAAGCTTTCTTT. Translation: CASSRDRVSDTEAFF. The whole variable domain, filled in from reference TRBV5-1 and TRBJ1-1, reads KAGVTQTPRYLIKTRGQQVTLSCSPISGHRSVSWYQQTPGQGLQFLFEYFSETQRNKGNFPGRFSGRQFSNSRSEMNVSTLELGDSALYLCASSRDRVSDTEAFFGQGTRLTVV.

In this sample, this clonotype turned up many times. This rearrangement joins TRBV6-1 to TRBJ1-2; TRBD1 aligns across 9 bases. V lost 7 bases to trimming and J lost 3 bases; unmatched junction nucleotides: 9. This CDR3 is 15 amino acids long. Germline CDR1 and CDR2: MNHNS and SASEGT. The CDR3 protein is CASTPGGQGYYGYTF. The CDR3 DNA reads as TGTGCCAGCACCCCCGGGGGACAGGGATACTATGGCTACACCTTC.

The V call is TRBV4-2, the J call TRBJ2-3; perhaps D is TRBD1 or TRBD2 (6 bases each). Between the trimmed V and J ends, which lost 2 bases and 8 bases, there was a span of 26 bases. The CDR3 extends over 18 amino acids. Germline V gene lookup returns CDR1 LGHNA and CDR2 YNFKEQ. As DNA, the CDR3 is TGTGCCAGCAGCCAAACGCCTACCAAGGGGGGCCCGTACGGTACGCAGTATTTT. Translating gives CASSQTPTKGGPYGTQYF.

This clonotype has ten or more counts. The chain uses TRBV7-2 and TRBJ2-2; no clear D gene. V was clipped by 3 bases and J by 4 bases, with 9 bases between them. From germline, CDR1 is SGHTA and CDR2 FQGNSA. This CDR3 spans 14 amino acids. The CDR3 is CASSLFPATGELFF. The CDR3 DNA is TGTGCCAGCAGCTTGTTTCCAGCCACCGGGGAGCTGTTTTTT. The variable domain in full, with the rest retrieved from reference TRBV7-2 and TRBJ2-2, is GAGVSQSPSNKVTEKGKDVELRCDPISGHTALYWYRQSLGQGLEFLIYFQGNSAPDKSGLPSDRFSAERTGGSVSTLTIQRTQQEDSAVYLCASSLFPATGELFFGEGSRLTVL.

This clonotype has at least ten counts. This chain's CDR3 is CASSLASNYEQYF. The DNA for the CDR3 is TGTGCCAGCAGCTTAGCTAGCAACTACGAGCAGTACTTC. V and J are TRBV7-6 and TRBJ2-7; D uncertain. The CDR3 is made up of 13 amino acids. Trimming took 0 bases from V and 3 from J, leaving 6 bases between them. CDR1 is SGHVS, CDR2 FNYEAQ, per germline.

The table lists this clonotype with a few counts. This chain joins TRBV11-1 and TRBJ2-2, with unresolved D. The V end lost 3 bases, the J end lost 5 bases, and 16 bases lay between the germline ends. The CDR3 runs to 16 residues. Per the germline V gene, CDR1 is SGHAT and CDR2 is FQDESV (reference sequence). The CDR3 loop reads CASSLRPRTPTGELFF. The DNA for the CDR3 is TGTGCCAGCAGCTTGCGCCCCCGGACGCCGACCGGGGAGCTGTTTTTT.

This clonotype was seen more than once but under ten times. The rearrangement uses TRBV5-1 and TRBJ1-2; D ambiguous. Germline CDR1 reads SGHRS; CDR2 reads YFSETQ. The CDR3 is 15 amino acids. The V and J ends lost 4 bases and 0 bases respectively, with 13 bases between them. The DNA for the CDR3 is TGCGCCAGCAGCCTGGACGGTTCAGCTAACTATGGCTACACCTTC. Protein product: CASSLDGSANYGYTF. The variable domain in full, with the rest retrieved from reference TRBV5-1 and TRBJ1-2, is KAGVTQTPRYLIKTRGQQVTLSCSPISGHRSVSWYQQTPGQGLQFLFEYFSETQRNKGNFPGRFSGRQFSNSRSEMNVSTLELGDSALYLCASSLDGSANYGYTFGSGTRLTVV.

The chain combines TRBV20-1 with TRBJ2-1; TRBD2 matches 7 bases. Looked up from germline, CDR1 is DFQATT and CDR2 is SNEGSKA (reference sequence). V shed 4 bases and J 4 bases; nucleotides not matched to a gene: 13. The CDR3 has 16 residues. CDR3 DNA sequence: TGCAGTGCTACGGCTTTTAGGCTAGCGGAATACAATGAGCAGTTCTTC. Protein product: CSATAFRLAEYNEQFF.

Many counts were recorded for this clonotype. The chain uses TRBV6-1 and TRBJ1-1; the D is unclear. CDR3 length: 15 amino acids. CDR1 MNHNS and CDR2 SASEGT come from the germline V gene. V shed 7 bases and J shed 0 bases, with 15 bases lying between them. CDR3 in amino acids: CASIRAGTMNTEAFF. CDR3 nucleotide sequence: TGTGCCAGCATTAGGGCAGGAACCATGAACACTGAAGCTTTCTTT.

Concerning this clonotype: The final CDR3 position lacks the conserved phenylalanine or tryptophan, pointing to a likely read error. The rearrangement joins TRBV20-1 to TRBJ2-5; D may be TRBD2 (6 bases). The CDR3 contains 14 residues. Germline lookup yields CDR1 DFQATT and CDR2 SNEGSKA (reference sequence). The V end was cut by 5 bases, the J end by 5 bases, with 18 bases between. This chain's CDR3 is CSAGGIRRLETQYY. CDR3 in DNA: TGCAGTGCTGGGGGGATTAGAAGGTTGGAGACCCAGTACTAC.

This CDR3 is CATGSNTGELFF. DNA for the CDR3: TGTGCGACCGGTAGCAACACCGGGGAGCTGTTTTTT. This chain joins TRBV12-3 or TRBV12-4 and TRBJ2-2; unclear D gene. The length of the CDR3 is 12 residues.

This clonotype came up a few times. The chain has TRBV20-1 and TRBJ1-5; weak D call: TRBD1 (5 bases). V lost 1 base to trimming and J lost 5 bases, with 9 bases between them. The germline V gene has CDR1 DFQATT and CDR2 SNEGSKA (reference sequence). CDR3 length: 13 amino acids. The CDR3 DNA reads as TGCAGTGCTAGAGGGGGGGGGGATCAGCCCCAGCATTTT. Its protein product is CSARGGGDQPQHF.

The chain links TRBV15 to TRBJ2-1, with TRBD2 matching 8 bases. Germline V gene sequence: CDR1 LNHNV, CDR2 YYDKDF (reference sequence). Trimming cost V 9 bases and J 10 bases; bases outside gene matches: 11. The CDR3 contains 13 residues. DNA for the CDR3: TGTGCCACAGCGGGAGTTCGTGGGAGGGAGCAGTTCTTC. This gives the protein CATAGVRGREQFF.

This rearrangement joins TRBV10-1 to TRBJ1-6; tentatively, D is TRBD1 (5 bases). From germline, CDR1 is WNHNN and CDR2 SYGVQD (reference sequence). The CDR3 totals 12 residues. Deletions cut 6 bases from V and 7 bases from J, with 7 bases between. Here the CDR3 DNA reads TGCGCCAGCAGGGCAGGGAATTCACCCCTCCACTTT. Protein: CASRAGNSPLHF.

This clonotype was observed many times. V and J are TRBV24-1 and TRBJ1-2; a weak D match, TRBD1 (6 bases). Per germline, CDR1 KGHDR and CDR2 SFDVKD. V was trimmed by 4 bases and J by 4 bases, leaving 9 bases between them. The CDR3 runs 13 residues. CDR3 in DNA: TGTGCCACCAGTGAGGGACACTTCTATGGCTACACCTTC. Encoded protein: CATSEGHFYGYTF.

J is TRBJ1-5 and V is TRBV9, with a weak D call TRBD1 (6 bases). This CDR3 region has 15 residues. With 0 bases removed from V and 5 bases from J, the gap between germline ends came to 12 bases. The germline gives CDR1 SGDLS, CDR2 YYNGEE. The CDR3 sequence: CASSVGPGADQPQHF. CDR3 DNA: TGTGCCAGCAGCGTAGGCCCAGGGGCTGATCAGCCCCAGCATTTT.

This clonotype showed up many times. The genes are TRBV20-1 and TRBJ1-5, with D unresolved. Trimming removed 0 bases at V and 4 bases at J, with 10 bases between. The CDR3 extends over 14 amino acids. The germline gives CDR1 DFQATT, CDR2 SNEGSKA (reference sequence). CDR3 bases: TGCAGTGCTAGAGACTGGGCCGGAAATCAGCCCCAGCATTTT. Amino acids: CSARDWAGNQPQHF.

In its sample, this clonotype was seen a few times. It may be a read error: a sequence one base away is much more abundant. This chain joins TRBV9 and TRBJ1-2, with a weak D call TRBD1 (5 bases). Between the trimmed V and J ends, which lost 4 bases and 3 bases, there was a span of 13 bases. This CDR3 comprises 14 residues. Germline values: CDR1 SGDLS, CDR2 YYNGEE. DNA for the CDR3: TGTGCCAGCAGCTCTGCGGGGGGACACTATGGCTACACCTTC. Its protein product is CASSSAGGHYGYTF.

Comments on this clonotype: Germline is not matched at one junction end, which may reflect a read error. The rearrangement links TRBV10-3 to TRBJ2-6, with a tentative D call TRBD1 (5 bases). Germline-derived CDR1 and CDR2 are ENHRY and SYGVKD. The CDR3 is 14 residues long. The CDR3 protein is CAISESLGAGTEAF. The CDR3 DNA is TGTGCCATCAGTGAGTCGTTAGGGGCTGGCACTGAAGCTTTC.

This clonotype was observed at least ten times. V gene TRBV5-4 combines with J gene TRBJ1-2, with D maybe TRBD1 (5 bases). V lost 4 bases, J lost 8 bases, and 15 bases lay in between. The CDR3 is made up of 13 amino acids. Germline lookup yields CDR1 SGHNT and CDR2 YYREEE (reference sequence). CDR3 region: CASSQGPKGGYTF. CDR3 bases: TGTGCCAGCAGCCAGGGCCCCAAGGGGGGCTACACCTTC.

There are many counts of this clonotype. This chain uses TRBV5-1 with TRBJ2-7; perhaps TRBD2 as D (7 bases). The CDR3 runs to 14 residues. V lost 3 bases, J lost 4 bases, and 14 bases lay in between. Germline CDR1 is SGHRS and CDR2 is YFSETQ. The CDR3 protein is CASSWSGGGYEQYF. Here the CDR3 DNA reads TGCGCCAGCAGCTGGTCGGGGGGCGGGTACGAGCAGTACTTC.

The V and J genes are TRBV29-1 and TRBJ2-7; D uncertain. V was clipped by 8 bases and J by 4 bases, with 18 bases between them. This CDR3 spans 13 amino acids. CDR1 is SQVTM and CDR2 is ANQGSEA in the germline V gene. The CDR3 protein is CSSSSNQLYEQYF. For the CDR3, the DNA is TGCAGCAGTTCCTCAAACCAATTATACGAGCAGTACTTC.

J is TRBJ1-1 and V is TRBV2, with TRBD1 matching 7 bases. The V gene end was trimmed by 8 bases and the J gene end by 1 base; junction bases not matched to a gene: 4. Germline CDR1 SNHLY, CDR2 FYNNEI. The CDR3 covers 13 residues. CDR3 in DNA: TGTGCCAGCCCAGGACAGGCGAACACTGAAGCTTTCTTT. It yields the protein CASPGQANTEAFF.

The gene calls are TRBV19 and TRBJ1-2; D is possibly TRBD1 (6 bases). With 10 bases removed from V and 6 bases from J, the gap between germline ends came to 18 bases. The CDR3 totals 13 residues. CDR1 LNHDA and CDR2 SQIVND come from the germline V gene (reference sequence). The CDR3 DNA reads TGTGCCACCGGACAGAATAATCTACATGGCTACACCTTC. Protein sequence: CATGQNNLHGYTF.

The chain combines TRBV27 with TRBJ2-2; D ambiguous. Germline-derived CDR1 and CDR2 are MNHEY and SMNVEV (reference sequence). The V end was cut by 0 bases, the J end by 1 base, with 15 bases between. This CDR3 is built from 18 residues. The CDR3 bases are TGTGCCAGCAGTTTATCCCCGAGCGTAGTTGGGAACACCGGGGAGCTGTTTTTT. Encoded protein: CASSLSPSVVGNTGELFF.